This TCR beta chain is drawn from a study of early T cells in non-severe SARS-CoV-2 infection. The CDR3 contains 15 residues. Trimming removed 4 bases at V and 2 bases at J, with 12 bases between. CDR1 and CDR2 from the germline V gene are SGHTA and FQGNSA. The TCR library protocol attached unique molecular identifiers to the individual cDNA molecules. TCRdb redid the calling of the 5' RACE reads with MiXCR, one entry per CDR3 protein. The table has tens of thousands of distinct CDR3 sequences, 13% to 15% seen once. Sequencing was performed on whole blood. This clonotype originated in an adult who was a healthcare worker with PCR-confirmed SARS-CoV-2 infection or an uninfected control (not recorded which). The rearrangement links TRBV7-2 to TRBJ2-1; D might be TRBD2 (6 bases). CDR3 amino acids: CASSYSGNTYNEQFF. In DNA form, the CDR3 reads TGTGCCAGCAGCTATAGCGGCAATACCTACAATGAGCAGTTCTTC.